Below, one T cell receptor beta chain is given with its context. Trimming removed 3 bases at V and 0 bases at J, with 10 bases between. This CDR3 is built from 15 residues. Looked up from germline, CDR1 is SGHNT and CDR2 is YYREEE (reference sequence). These data belong to a study of cytomegalovirus exposure and HLA in healthy donors. The PCR had 60 Vbeta and 13 Jbeta primers. Original methodology: Around 10 million of the roughly 80 million unique TCR beta chains counted in a later analysis were shared. Data came from immunoSEQ multiplex PCR; TCRdb stores just in-frame clones and leaves some out. V and J calls and clone size come straight from that table; D and trimming were deduced from the DNA. The profile shows about 130,000 clones, roughly 79% of them singletons.

The receptor comes from a woman in her 50s in good health and CMV-seronegative. The chain is built from TRBV5-4 and TRBJ2-1, with D uncertain. Material for sequencing was PBMCs. CDR3 in amino acids: CASSSDSFSYNEQFF. The CDR3 DNA follows: TGTGCCAGCAGCTCCGACTCGTTCTCCTACAATGAGCAGTTCTTC.